This T cell receptor beta chain was recorded in a study of T-cell reconstitution after alpha-beta-depleted transplantation in children (TCRdb year 2016). Turning to the overall study: Using TCR repertoire profiling, the study quantitatively followed how T-cell immune reconstitution unfolded in children after TCRalphabeta/CD19-depleted allogeneic hematopoietic cell transplantation.

The trim is 10 bases for V and 3 bases for J, with a gap of 22 bases between the germline ends. Reading the germline V gene gives CDR1 SGHRS and CDR2 YFSETQ. The CDR3 measures 15 amino acids from cysteine to phenylalanine. Just the 45-base CDR3 DNA is kept, in frame starting at base 1. The library was made by PCR. Sequencing instrument: Illumina HiSeq 2500. TCR libraries were prepared with molecular barcoding, using unique molecular identifiers to normalize TCRbeta repertoire quantification. Using fastp at Q25 and MiXCR, TCRdb reprocessed the public reads and kept productive beta chains. Every distinct CDR3 protein forms one entry, paired with its most common genes and DNA. The sample yields approximately 200,000 distinct CDR3 sequences; roughly 15% were counted once. The top ten hold 13% of the sample. This clonotype occurred many times. Its cognate antigen has yet to be identified. There are no base qualities to consult, and no much larger clone falls within one base.

The sample here was PBMCs from the stem cell graft donor, taken from the stem cell graft. The rearrangement joined TRBV5-1 to TRBJ2-5, with the D segment possibly TRBD1 or TRBD2, each aligning over 5 bases. This TCR derives from a human donor who donated a stem cell graft to a child with acute lymphoblastic leukemia. The nucleotides are TGCGCCTCTTATAACGGGGACGGCAACAAAGAGACCCAGTACTTC. It codes for CASYNGDGNKETQYF. When the CDR3 is completed using the reference TRBV5-1 and TRBJ2-5 genes on either side, the full variable domain is KAGVTQTPRYLIKTRGQQVTLSCSPISGHRSVSWYQQTPGQGLQFLFEYFSETQRNKGNFPGRFSGRQFSNSRSEMNVSTLELGDSALYLCASYNGDGNKETQYFGPGTRLLVL.